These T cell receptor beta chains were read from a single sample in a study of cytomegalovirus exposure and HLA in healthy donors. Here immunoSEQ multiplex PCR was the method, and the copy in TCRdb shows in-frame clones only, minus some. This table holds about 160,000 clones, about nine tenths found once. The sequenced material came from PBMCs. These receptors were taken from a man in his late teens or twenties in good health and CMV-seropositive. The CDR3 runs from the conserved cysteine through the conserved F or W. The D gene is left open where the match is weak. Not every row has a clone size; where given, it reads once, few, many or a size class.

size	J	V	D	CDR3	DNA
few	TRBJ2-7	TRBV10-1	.	CASSESSEFTYEQYF	TGCGCCAGCAGTGAGTCGAGTGAGTTCACCTACGAGCAGTACTTC
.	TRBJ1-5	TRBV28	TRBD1	CASSQGTGAAYSNQPQHF	TGTGCCAGCAGTCAAGGGACAGGGGCAGCGTATAGCAATCAGCCCCAGCATTTT
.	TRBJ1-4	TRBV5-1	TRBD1	CASSSGTVTEKLFF	TGCGCCAGCAGTTCCGGGACAGTTACCGAAAAACTGTTTTTT
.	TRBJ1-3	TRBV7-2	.	CASSPQGVSGNTIYF	TGTGCCAGCAGCCCACAGGGAGTCTCTGGAAACACCATATATTTT
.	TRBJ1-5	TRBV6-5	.	CASSISRQANQPQHF	TGTGCCAGCAGTATATCACGCCAGGCTAATCAGCCCCAGCATTTT
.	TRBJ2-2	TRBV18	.	CASSPLSSRTGELFF	TGTGCCAGCTCACCCCTCTCTAGCCGCACCGGGGAGCTGTTTTTT
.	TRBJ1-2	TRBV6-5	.	CASSKRSGLEGYTF	TGTGCCAGCAGCAAAAGATCAGGGCTAGAGGGCTACACCTTC
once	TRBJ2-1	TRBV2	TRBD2	CASSVTSGRGGDEQFF	TGTGCCAGCAGTGTTACTAGCGGGAGGGGTGGCGATGAGCAGTTCTTC
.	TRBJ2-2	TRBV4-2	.	CASSQAATRYSGELFF	TGTGCCAGCAGCCAAGCCGCAACTAGGTACTCCGGGGAGCTGTTTTTT
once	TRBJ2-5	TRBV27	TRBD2	CASSLTYQREAQETQYF	TGTGCCAGCAGTTTAACCTACCAGCGGGAGGCCCAAGAGACCCAGTACTTC
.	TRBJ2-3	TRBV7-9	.	CASSLIGGDTQYF	TGTGCCAGCAGCTTAATCGGTGGAGATACGCAGTATTTT
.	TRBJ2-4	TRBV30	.	CAWTLTVEVALAKNIQYF	TGTGCCTGGACCCTTACGGTGGAGGTAGCGTTAGCCAAAAACATTCAGTACTTC
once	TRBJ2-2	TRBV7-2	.	CASSLAANTGELFF	TGTGCCAGCAGCTTAGCCGCGAACACCGGGGAGCTGTTTTTT
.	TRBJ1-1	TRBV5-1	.	CASSPLESGHTEAFF	TGCGCCAGCAGTCCCCTTGAGTCAGGGCACACTGAAGCTTTCTTT
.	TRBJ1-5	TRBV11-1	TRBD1	CASSRDREHSNQPQHF	TGTGCCAGCAGCCGGGACAGAGAACATAGCAATCAGCCCCAGCATTTT
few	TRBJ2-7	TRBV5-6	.	CASSGGSYEQYF	TGTGCCAGCAGCGGCGGAAGCTACGAGCAGTACTTC
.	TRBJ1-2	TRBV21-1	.	CASSTRGGGRYGYTF	TGTGCCAGCAGCACCCGTGGTGGGGGGAGGTATGGCTACACCTTC
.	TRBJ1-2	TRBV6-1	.	CASMGVIGENYGYTF	TGTGCCAGCATGGGCGTGATTGGGGAGAACTATGGCTACACCTTC
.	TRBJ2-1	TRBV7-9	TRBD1	CASSLTDRGNEQFF	TGTGCCAGCAGCTTGACCGACAGGGGCAATGAGCAGTTCTTC
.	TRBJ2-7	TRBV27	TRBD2	CASSFRGLAGYYEQYF	TGTGCCAGCAGTTTCCGCGGACTAGCGGGATATTACGAGCAGTACTTC
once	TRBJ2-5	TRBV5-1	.	CASSSGQIQETQYF	TGCGCCAGCAGCTCGGGACAAATCCAAGAGACCCAGTACTTC
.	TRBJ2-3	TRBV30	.	CAWSSGIRFGDTQYF	TGTGCCTGGAGTTCCGGGATCAGATTTGGAGATACGCAGTATTTT
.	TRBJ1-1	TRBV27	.	CASSFAGMNTEAFF	TGTGCCAGCAGTTTTGCAGGGATGAACACTGAAGCTTTCTTT
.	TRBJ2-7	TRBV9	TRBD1	CASSPRTGIYEQYF	TGTGCCAGCAGCCCAAGGACAGGGATATACGAGCAGTACTTC
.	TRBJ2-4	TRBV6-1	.	CASRERVLPKNIQYF	TGTGCCAGCAGAGAGCGGGTCCTACCCAAAAACATTCAGTACTTC
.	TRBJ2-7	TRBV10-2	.	CASSDHRGGSYEQYF	TGCGCCAGCAGTGACCACAGGGGGGGGTCCTACGAGCAGTACTTC
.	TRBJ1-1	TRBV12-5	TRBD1	CASGLAGVGQGKFFTEAFF	TGTGCTAGTGGTTTGGCGGGGGTAGGACAGGGGAAGTTTTTCACTGAAGCTTTCTTT
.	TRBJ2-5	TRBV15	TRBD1	CATSRSRGTETQYF	TGTGCCACCAGCAGATCCAGGGGGACGGAGACCCAGTACTTC
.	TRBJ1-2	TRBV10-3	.	CAISDGSETYGYTF	TGTGCCATCAGTGACGGCAGTGAGACTTATGGCTACACCTTC
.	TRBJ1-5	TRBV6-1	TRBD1	CASSAEGQKNQPQHF	TGTGCCAGCAGTGCGGAGGGACAGAAAAATCAGCCCCAGCATTTT
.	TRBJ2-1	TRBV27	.	CASSLEWSSYNEQFF	TGTGCCAGCAGCTTGGAATGGAGCTCCTACAATGAGCAGTTCTTC
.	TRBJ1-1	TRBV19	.	CASSYDRNTEAFF	TGTGCCAGTAGCTACGACAGGAACACTGAAGCTTTCTTT
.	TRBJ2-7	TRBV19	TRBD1	CASSLVGQTYEQYF	TGTGCCAGTAGTCTAGTGGGACAGACCTACGAGCAGTACTTC
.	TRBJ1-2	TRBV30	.	CAWSVLQGSRDGYTF	TGTGCCTGGAGTGTACTCCAGGGAAGTAGGGATGGCTACACCTTC
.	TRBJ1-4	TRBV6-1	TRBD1	CASSDSGTGATTNEKLFF	TGTGCCAGCAGTGACAGCGGGACAGGGGCCACAACTAATGAAAAACTGTTTTTT
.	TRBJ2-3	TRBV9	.	CASSRVRDTQYF	TGTGCCAGCAGTAGAGTCCGGGATACGCAGTATTTT
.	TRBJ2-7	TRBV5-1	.	CASSLFSGTTYEQYF	TGCGCCAGCAGCTTGTTTTCCGGGACAACCTACGAGCAGTACTTC
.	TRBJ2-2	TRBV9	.	CASSVALATGELFF	TGTGCCAGCAGCGTAGCTCTAGCGACCGGGGAGCTGTTTTTT
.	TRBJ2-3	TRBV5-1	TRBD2	CASSQAGEGPDTQYF	TGCGCCAGCAGCCAAGCGGGAGAGGGACCAGATACGCAGTATTTT
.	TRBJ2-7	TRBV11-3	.	CASSHRDSRYEQYF	TGTGCCAGCAGCCACCGGGACTCCCGCTACGAGCAGTACTTC
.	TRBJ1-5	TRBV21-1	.	CASSKDRDSYQPQHF	TGTGCCAGCAGCAAAGACCGGGACAGTTATCAGCCCCAGCATTTT
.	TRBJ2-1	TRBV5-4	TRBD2	CASSLGLAVYNEQFF	TGTGCCAGCAGCTTGGGACTAGCGGTATACAATGAGCAGTTCTTC
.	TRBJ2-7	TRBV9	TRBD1	CASSPRQGATHEQYF	TGTGCCAGCAGCCCGAGACAGGGGGCTACCCACGAGCAGTACTTC
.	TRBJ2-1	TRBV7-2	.	CASSFQAALGYNEQFF	TGTGCCAGCAGCTTTCAAGCGGCCCTAGGGTACAATGAGCAGTTCTTC
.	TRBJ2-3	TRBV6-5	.	CASSYSTVTDTQYF	TGTGCCAGCAGTTACTCGACAGTCACAGATACGCAGTATTTT
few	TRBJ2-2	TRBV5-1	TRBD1	CASSLGFTGGDTGELFF	TGCGCCAGCAGCTTGGGTTTTACAGGGGGAGACACCGGGGAGCTGTTTTTT
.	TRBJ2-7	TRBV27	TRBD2	CASSFRASGVNEQYF	TGTGCCAGCAGTTTTAGGGCTAGCGGGGTCAACGAGCAGTACTTC
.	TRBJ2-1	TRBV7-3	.	CASSPTGVVRHNEQFF	TGTGCCAGCAGCCCTACGGGGGTAGTAAGACACAATGAGCAGTTCTTC
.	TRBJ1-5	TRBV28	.	CASTPRNLNNNQPQHF	TGTGCCAGCACCCCTAGGAATCTAAATAACAATCAGCCCCAGCATTTT
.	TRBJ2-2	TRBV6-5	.	CASTSGTITGELFF	TGTGCCAGCACCTCCGGGACAATCACCGGGGAGCTGTTTTTT
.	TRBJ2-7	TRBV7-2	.	CASSLSGPNRSGYF	TGTGCCAGCAGCTTAAGCGGTCCAAATCGCTCGGGCTACTTC
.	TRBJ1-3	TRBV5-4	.	CASSLQGNTIYF	TGTGCCAGCAGCTTACAGGGAAACACCATATATTTT
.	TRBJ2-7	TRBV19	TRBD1	CASSSTGTGPSYEQYF	TGTGCCAGTAGTAGCACCGGGACAGGTCCTTCCTACGAGCAGTACTTC
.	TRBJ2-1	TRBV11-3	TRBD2	CASSSSTSGGGNEQFF	TGTGCCAGCAGCTCTTCCACTAGCGGGGGTGGCAATGAGCAGTTCTTC
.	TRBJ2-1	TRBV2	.	CASSGLAGDGNEQFF	TGTGCCAGCAGTGGCCTGGCAGGGGATGGCAATGAGCAGTTCTTC
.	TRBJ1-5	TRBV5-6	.	CASSSRRRYSNQPQHF	TGTGCCAGCAGCTCCCGCCGGCGGTATAGCAATCAGCCCCAGCATTTT
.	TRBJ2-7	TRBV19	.	CASSISSQGVEEQYF	TGTGCCAGTAGTATCTCCTCGCAGGGTGTCGAAGAGCAGTACTTC
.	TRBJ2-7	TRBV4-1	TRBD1	CASSPGGGRTYEQYF	TGCGCCAGCAGCCCAGGGGGCGGACGGACCTACGAGCAGTACTTC
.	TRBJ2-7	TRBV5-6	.	CASNPRGSRYEQYF	TGTGCCAGCAACCCTCGGGGGTCCCGCTACGAGCAGTACTTC
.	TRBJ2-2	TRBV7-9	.	CASRRTPGELFF	TGTGCCAGCAGGCGCACCCCCGGGGAGCTGTTTTTT